This T cell receptor (beta chain) derives from a study of CD8 T cells in Susac syndrome. Study-wide points: In its TCR sequencing and HLA analysis, the study acknowledged that the number of individuals was relatively small.

The V end lost 4 bases, the J end lost 6 bases, and 10 bases lay between the germline ends. This CDR3 spans 13 amino acids. Random hexamers were used to reverse transcribe an amount of about 0.5 to 1 ug RNA. TCR beta CDR3 was amplified by immunoSEQ covering 54 Vbeta and 13 Jbeta. Each CDR3 protein is one row after TCRdb ran MiXCR on the immunoSEQ multiplex PCR reads. This table holds about 250,000 distinct CDR3 sequences, around 93% found once. As concerns this clonotype: The antigen remains undetermined.

This clonotype originated in a human donor with multiple sclerosis. The chain links TRBV12-3 or TRBV12-4 to TRBJ1-5; D unclear. Input material: CD4+ T cells from PBMCs. The CDR3 sequence: CASSWGRFQPQHF. The CDR3 DNA reads as TGTGCCAGCAGTTGGGGTCGCTTTCAGCCCCAGCATTTT.